The clone carrying this TCR beta chain was seen at least ten times. The data were taken from a study of shared clonotypes between healthy human individuals. Across the whole study: With ages of 18 to 49, the donors were two women and a few men.

Sequencing used immunoSEQ multiplex PCR; TCRdb keeps in-frame clones, though not all of them. The table includes around 95,000 clones, approximately 51% detected once. Per the germline V gene, CDR1 is SNHLY and CDR2 is FYNNEI. The CDR3 is 14 residues long. Trimming cost V 3 bases and J 2 bases, with 11 bases left between them. The chain recombines TRBV2 with TRBJ2-7; a weak D match, TRBD1 (6 bases). The source of this sequence is a woman in her 40s in good health. Some clones in this sample may be carry-over from other donors' samples. Sequenced sample: PBMCs. CDR3: CASSESQGAYEQYF. The CDR3 DNA sequence: TGTGCCAGCAGTGAGTCACAGGGAGCCTACGAGCAGTACTTC.